Listed below are T cell receptor beta chains from one sample, sequenced in a study of T cells in localized non-small cell lung cancer. Sequencing was performed with immunoSEQ multiplex PCR; in TCRdb, only in-frame clones are kept and a portion is missing. The table includes 2,500 to 3,500 clones, approximately 17% detected once. This specimen was lung tumor tissue, taken before any cancer treatment. The receptor source for this set is a man aged 40-75 years with stage I lung adenocarcinoma. The CDR3 runs from the conserved cysteine through the conserved F or W. A D gene is named only where the DNA matches it firmly. Clone size is given for some rows only: seen once, a few or many times, or a class if the clone is expanded.

>TRBJ2-5|TRBV11-3|TRBD2|medium-sized
CASSPKTSGFLGETQYF
TGTGCCAGCAGCCCCAAGACTAGCGGGTTCTTAGGAGAGACCCAGTACTTC
>TRBJ1-1|TRBV29-1|TRBD1|few
CSVEGGQTEAFF
TGCAGCGTTGAAGGGGGACAGACTGAAGCTTTCTTT
>TRBJ2-7|TRBV15|TRBD2|-
CATSRDQDSSGTYEQYF
TGTGCCACCAGCAGAGATCAGGATAGTAGCGGGACCTACGAGCAGTACTTC
>TRBJ1-2|TRBV11-3|-|-
CASSLNTAVDYGYTF
TGTGCCAGCAGCTTGAATACAGCTGTTGACTATGGCTACACCTTC
>TRBJ2-7|TRBV11-3|TRBD1|medium-sized
CASSPRRDRFPYEQYF
TGTGCCAGCAGCCCACGCCGGGACAGATTCCCCTACGAGCAGTACTTC
>TRBJ1-2|TRBV19|-|-
CASSDPGFNYGYTF
TGTGCCAGTAGTGATCCGGGTTTTAACTATGGCTACACCTTC
>TRBJ2-1|TRBV11-3|TRBD2|medium-sized
CASSLTGLAGYNEQFF
TGTGCCAGCAGCTTAACCGGACTAGCGGGATACAATGAGCAGTTCTTC
>TRBJ2-1|TRBV28|TRBD2|few
CASSGVAGGRNHEQFF
TGTGCCAGCAGTGGGGTAGCGGGGGGGAGGAATCATGAGCAGTTCTTC
>TRBJ1-2|TRBV28|-|few
CASSAAGVKIHYGYTF
TGTGCCAGCAGCGCCGCCGGGGTCAAGATTCACTATGGCTACACCTTC
>TRBJ2-5|TRBV5-1|-|-
CASSLNSVRETQYF
TGCGCCAGCAGCTTGAACAGTGTACGAGAGACCCAGTACTTC
>TRBJ1-5|TRBV12-5|-|-
CASGLVNNQPQHF
TGTGCTAGTGGTTTGGTAAACAATCAGCCCCAGCATTTT
>TRBJ1-1|TRBV25-1|-|-
CASSDAGLTEAFF
TGTGCCAGCAGTGATGCGGGCCTCACTGAAGCTTTCTTT
>TRBJ1-1|TRBV6-8|-|medium-sized
CASTRAGARTEAFF
TGTGCCAGCACCAGGGCAGGGGCACGAACTGAAGCTTTCTTT
>TRBJ2-2|TRBV6-8|TRBD1|large
CASSRWTGNTGELFF
TGTGCCAGCAGTAGATGGACAGGGAACACCGGGGAGCTGTTTTTT
>TRBJ2-3|TRBV6-8|-|few
CASSSGTSTDTQYF
TGTGCCAGCAGTTCCGGGACAAGCACAGATACGCAGTATTTT
>TRBJ2-2|TRBV11-3|TRBD2|-
CASSLSSGYTGELFF
TGTGCCAGCAGCTTGTCTAGCGGGTACACCGGGGAGCTGTTTTTT
>TRBJ1-5|TRBV28|-|medium-sized
CATGEGNQPQHF
TGTGCCACCGGTGAGGGCAATCAGCCCCAGCATTTT
>TRBJ1-3|TRBV9|TRBD1|-
CASSSLTGAVSGNTIYF
TGTGCCAGCAGCTCGTTAACAGGGGCCGTCTCTGGAAACACCATATATTTT
>TRBJ2-1|TRBV14|-|large
CASSHGVRDSQFF
TGTGCCAGCAGCCACGGGGTCCGGGACTCTCAGTTCTTC
>TRBJ1-1|TRBV9|-|few
CASSEPKMNTEAFF
TGTGCCAGCAGTGAGCCTAAAATGAACACTGAAGCTTTCTTT
>TRBJ2-5|TRBV7-6|-|-
CASSPSPAWIETQYF
TGTGCCAGCAGCCCCAGCCCGGCCTGGATAGAGACCCAGTACTTC
>TRBJ1-1|TRBV11-3|-|few
CASSLGAGPLMNTEAFF
TGTGCCAGCAGCTTAGGGGCCGGACCCCTCATGAACACTGAAGCTTTCTTT
>TRBJ2-1|TRBV11-3|-|few
CASSATRDYNEQFF
TGTGCCAGCAGCGCGACAAGGGACTACAATGAGCAGTTCTTC
>TRBJ2-5|TRBV30|TRBD1|medium-sized
CAWRGGGQGAWETQYF
TGTGCCTGGAGGGGTGGGGGACAGGGGGCATGGGAGACCCAGTACTTC
>TRBJ2-5|TRBV9|-|medium-sized
CASSAQAETQYF
TGTGCCAGCAGCGCCCAAGCAGAGACCCAGTACTTC
>TRBJ2-1|TRBV9|TRBD2|medium-sized
CASSASGRAEYNEQFF
TGTGCCAGCAGCGCTAGCGGGAGGGCCGAATACAATGAGCAGTTCTTC
>TRBJ2-3|TRBV11-3|TRBD2|few
CASSLRTSGDTQYF
TGTGCCAGCAGCTTACGGACTAGCGGGGATACGCAGTATTTT
>TRBJ1-2|TRBV18|-|few
CASSPGRKEGYGYTF
TGTGCCAGCTCACCGGGAAGGAAGGAGGGCTATGGCTACACCTTC
>TRBJ1-2|TRBV6-8|-|-
CASSPGTTIYGYTF
TGTGCCAGCAGCCCCGGGACAACAATCTATGGCTACACCTTC
>TRBJ1-1|TRBV4-1|-|-
CASSQAGRSGITEAFF
TGCGCCAGCAGCCAAGCAGGGCGCTCTGGGATCACTGAAGCTTTCTTT
>TRBJ2-3|TRBV7-2|-|-
CASSSGSGGLTDTQYF
TGTGCCAGCAGCTCCGGGAGTGGCGGACTCACAGATACGCAGTATTTT
>TRBJ2-7|TRBV19|-|-
CASSMRSSVEQYF
TGTGCCAGTAGTATGAGGAGTAGCGTGGAGCAGTACTTC
>TRBJ2-1|TRBV11-3|-|medium-sized
CASSLGGAYNEQFF
TGTGCCAGCAGCTTAGGGGGGGCCTACAATGAGCAGTTCTTC
>TRBJ1-2|TRBV30|-|few
CAWTRVYYGYTF
TGTGCCTGGACCAGGGTATATTATGGCTACACCTTC
>TRBJ1-2|TRBV4-1|-|-
CASSQGTRGSYGYTF
TGCGCCAGCAGCCAAGGGACCCGAGGGTCCTATGGCTACACCTTC
>TRBJ2-5|TRBV11-3|TRBD2|few
CASSPRLAGGLGEETQYF
TGTGCCAGCAGCCCCCGACTAGCGGGGGGGCTCGGGGAAGAGACCCAGTACTTC
>TRBJ1-3|TRBV18|-|-
CASSPPSRGSGNTIYF
TGTGCCAGCTCACCACCGAGTCGGGGTAGTGGAAACACCATATATTTT
>TRBJ2-1|TRBV29-1|-|-
CSVEESLGASEQFF
TGCAGCGTTGAAGAGTCCTTAGGCGCCAGTGAGCAGTTCTTC
>TRBJ1-1|TRBV11-3|TRBD1|medium-sized
CASSGTGVSTEAFF
TGTGCCAGCAGCGGTACAGGGGTTAGCACTGAAGCTTTCTTT
>TRBJ2-1|TRBV19|-|few
CASSDGAIRFF
TGTGCCAGTAGCGACGGGGCAATCCGGTTCTTC
>TRBJ2-1|TRBV18|-|-
CASSPYMGNEQFF
TGTGCCAGCTCCCCATATATGGGCAATGAGCAGTTCTTC
>TRBJ1-6|TRBV9|-|-
CASSENSKNNSPLHF
TGTGCCAGCAGTGAAAACAGCAAGAATAATTCACCCCTCCACTTT
>TRBJ1-1|TRBV6-8|TRBD1|-
CASSSVLTGVFTEAFF
TGTGCCAGCAGTTCCGTGCTTACAGGGGTTTTCACTGAAGCTTTCTTT
>TRBJ2-1|TRBV21-1|-|-
CASTPRGTGINEQFF
TGTGCCAGCACCCCCAGGGGGACAGGGATCAATGAGCAGTTCTTC
>TRBJ2-3|TRBV6-8|-|medium-sized
CASSEPSGAGTDTQYF
TGTGCCAGCAGTGAGCCATCAGGGGCGGGCACAGATACGCAGTATTTT
>TRBJ2-1|TRBV7-2|-|many
CASSQTEGREQFF
TGTGCTAGCAGCCAGACAGAAGGCCGCGAGCAGTTCTTC
>TRBJ1-6|TRBV18|-|medium-sized
CASSPYAPDNSPLHF
TGTGCCAGCTCACCCTACGCACCCGATAATTCACCCCTCCACTTT
>TRBJ1-2|TRBV6-8|-|-
CASRTGGRGYGYTF
TGTGCCAGCAGAACTGGGGGGCGCGGCTATGGCTACACCTTC
>TRBJ2-1|TRBV6-1|-|-
CASSEASHNEQFF
TGTGCCAGCAGTGAAGCAAGCCATAATGAGCAGTTCTTC
>TRBJ2-1|TRBV6-7|-|few
CASSAQANEQFF
TGTGCCAGCAGTGCACAGGCAAATGAGCAGTTCTTC
>TRBJ2-5|TRBV18|-|-
CASSPGAGQETQYF
TGTGCCAGCTCACCAGGGGCAGGGCAAGAGACCCAGTACTTC
>TRBJ1-1|TRBV19|-|-
CATGDRLNTEAFF
TGTGCCACCGGGGACCGGTTGAACACTGAAGCTTTCTTT